These 5 T cell receptor beta chains were sequenced from one sample in a study of shared clonotypes between healthy human individuals (dated by TCRdb to 2018 to 2020). Libraries came from the immunoSEQ multiplex PCR assay. TCRdb holds this immuneACCESS table with in-frame rearrangements only. Some clones are missing; in checked studies, unresolved V genes explain under half, and the rest has no known cause. For this sample there are 640,000 or so clones; more than 70% appear just once. The biggest ten clones account for under 2% of the sample. The material sequenced was memory CD4+ T cells sorted from blood. What the cell subset or site label conveys for this sample: CD45RA-negative fraction. Receptors originate from a woman aged 25 to 39 in good health.

This clone was recorded a few times. This chain links TRBV5-1 with TRBJ1-5, with a weak D call TRBD1 (5 bases). The germline V gene has CDR1 SGHRS and CDR2 YFSETQ. This CDR3 is 15 amino acids long. Trimming removed 4 bases at V and 1 base at J, with 12 bases between. The CDR3 sequence: CASSPEGMSNQPQHF. CDR3 in DNA: TGCGCCAGCAGCCCGGAGGGGATGAGCAATCAGCCCCAGCATTTT.

V gene TRBV30 combines with J gene TRBJ2-7; possibly TRBD2 for D (5 bases). V lost 0 bases and J 7 bases, leaving 19 bases between the germline ends. The CDR3 sequence is 15 residues long. Germline-derived CDR1 and CDR2 are GTSNPN and SVGIG (reference sequence). Here the CDR3 DNA reads TGTGCCTGGAGTGTGGGTAGCGACCCATTTCGGGAGCAGTACTTC. It encodes CAWSVGSDPFREQYF.

The chain employs TRBV6-6 and TRBJ2-7; TRBD2 matches at 7 bases. Germline V gives CDR1 MNHNY, CDR2 SVGAGI (reference sequence). The V and J ends lost 5 bases and 2 bases, in that order; junction bases with no gene match: 12. CDR3 length: 16 amino acids. The CDR3 DNA reads TGTGCCAGCAGTCGAGGACCCACCGGGACTACCTACGAGCAGTACTTC. This sequence encodes CASSRGPTGTTYEQYF.

V usage is TRBV6-5 and J usage is TRBJ1-1, with 7 bases matching TRBD1. Germline loops: CDR1 MNHEY, CDR2 SVGAGI. The V gene end was trimmed by 2 bases and the J gene end by 2 bases; junction bases not matched to a gene: 8. The CDR3 is 16 residues long. CDR3 in DNA: TGTGCCAGCAGTTACGAGGCAGGGGGTAACAACACTGAAGCTTTCTTT. Translated: CASSYEAGGNNTEAFF.

V usage is TRBV28 and J usage is TRBJ1-2; D is perhaps TRBD1 (6 bases). CDR3 length equals 14 residues. Trimming removed 2 bases at V and 3 bases at J, with 10 bases between. Germline V gene data show CDR1 as MDHEN and CDR2 as SYDVKM. The CDR3 reads CASSLGAGDYGYTF. The CDR3 DNA follows: TGTGCCAGCAGTTTAGGTGCAGGGGACTATGGCTACACCTTC.